A single sample is the source of the 2 T cell receptor beta chains below, sequenced in a study of identifying expanded T cells in peripheral blood. Clones were read by immunoSEQ multiplex PCR, and TCRdb kept only the in-frame ones, dropping some. The top ten hold approximately 3% of the sample, which has some 120,000 clones, over 65% seen once. Sequenced input: blood. These receptors were collected from a person between 18 and 70 years old in good health.

This clone has just a few counts. The chain recombines TRBV5-4 with TRBJ2-3, with TRBD2 identical over 8 bases. V was pared by 4 bases and J by 4 bases, with 2 bases of the junction left unmatched. Germline V gene sequence: CDR1 SGHNT, CDR2 YYREEE (reference sequence). The CDR3 has 13 amino acids. In DNA form, the CDR3 reads TGTGCCAGCAGCCCCGGGGGGGCAGATACGCAGTATTTT. Its translation: CASSPGGADTQYF.

The chain couples TRBV6-5 to TRBJ1-2, with D unclear. The CDR3 has 14 amino acids. V lost 4 bases and J lost 7, with 16 bases in between. Germline-derived CDR1 and CDR2 are MNHEY and SVGAGI. The CDR3 spells CASSFGDRVPGYTF. For the CDR3, the DNA is TGTGCCAGCAGTTTCGGGGATAGAGTGCCTGGCTACACCTTC.